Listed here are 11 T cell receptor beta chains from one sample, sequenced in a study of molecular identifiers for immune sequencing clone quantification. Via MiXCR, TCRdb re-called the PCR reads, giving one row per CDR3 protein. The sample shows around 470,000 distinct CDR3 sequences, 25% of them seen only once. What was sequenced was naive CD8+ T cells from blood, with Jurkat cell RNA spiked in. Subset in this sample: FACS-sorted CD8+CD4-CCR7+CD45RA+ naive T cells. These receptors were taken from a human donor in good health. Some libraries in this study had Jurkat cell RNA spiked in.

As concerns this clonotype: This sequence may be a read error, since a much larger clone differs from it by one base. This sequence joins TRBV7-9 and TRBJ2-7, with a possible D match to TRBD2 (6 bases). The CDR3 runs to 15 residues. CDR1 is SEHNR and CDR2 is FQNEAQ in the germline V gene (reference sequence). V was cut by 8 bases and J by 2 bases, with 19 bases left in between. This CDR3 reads CASRPRGSGPYEQYF. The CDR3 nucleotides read TGTGCCAGCCGCCCCCGGGGTAGCGGCCCCTACGAGCAGTACTTC.

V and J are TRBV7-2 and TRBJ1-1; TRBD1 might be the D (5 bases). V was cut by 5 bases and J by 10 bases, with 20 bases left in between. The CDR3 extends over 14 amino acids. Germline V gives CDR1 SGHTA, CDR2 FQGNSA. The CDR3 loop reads CASSHPGLGAVAFF. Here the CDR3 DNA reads TGTGCCAGCAGCCATCCAGGACTCGGGGCGGTAGCTTTCTTT.

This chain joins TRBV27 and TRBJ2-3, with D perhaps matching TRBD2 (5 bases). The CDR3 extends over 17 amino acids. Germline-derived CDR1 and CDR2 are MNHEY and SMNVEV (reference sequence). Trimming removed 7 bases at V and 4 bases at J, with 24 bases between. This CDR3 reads CASTDLQTGKGADTQYF. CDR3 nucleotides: TGTGCCAGCACTGATCTCCAGACGGGAAAAGGCGCAGATACGCAGTATTTT.

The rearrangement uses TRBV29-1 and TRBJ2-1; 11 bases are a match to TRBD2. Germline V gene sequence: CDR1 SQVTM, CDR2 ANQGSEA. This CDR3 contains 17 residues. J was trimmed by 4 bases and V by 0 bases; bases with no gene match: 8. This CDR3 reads CSVEESIAGGLYNEQFF. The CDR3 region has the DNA TGCAGCGTTGAAGAATCAATAGCGGGAGGGCTATACAATGAGCAGTTCTTC.

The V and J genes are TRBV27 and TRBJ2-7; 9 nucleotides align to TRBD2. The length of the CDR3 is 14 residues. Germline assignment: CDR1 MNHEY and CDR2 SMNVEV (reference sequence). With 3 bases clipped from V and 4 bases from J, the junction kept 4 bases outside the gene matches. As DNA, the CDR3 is TGTGCCAGCAGTTTCGGACTAGCGAAATACGAGCAGTACTTC. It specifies CASSFGLAKYEQYF.

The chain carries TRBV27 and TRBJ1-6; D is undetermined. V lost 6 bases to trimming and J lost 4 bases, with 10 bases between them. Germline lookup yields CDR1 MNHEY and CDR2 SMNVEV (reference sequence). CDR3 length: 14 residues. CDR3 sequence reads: CASSPGYYNSPLHF. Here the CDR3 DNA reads TGTGCCAGCAGCCCCGGTTATTATAATTCACCCCTCCACTTT.

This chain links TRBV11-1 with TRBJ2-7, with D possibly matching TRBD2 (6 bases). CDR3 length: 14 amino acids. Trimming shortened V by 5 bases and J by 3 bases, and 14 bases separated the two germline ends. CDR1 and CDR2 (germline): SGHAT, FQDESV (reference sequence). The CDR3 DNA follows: TGTGCCAGCAGCCTAACCGTGGAGGGCTACGAGCAGTACTTC. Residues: CASSLTVEGYEQYF.

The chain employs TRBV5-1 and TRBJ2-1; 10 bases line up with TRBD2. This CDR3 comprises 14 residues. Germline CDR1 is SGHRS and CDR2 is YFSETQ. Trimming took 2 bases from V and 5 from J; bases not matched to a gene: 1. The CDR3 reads CASSFLAGDNEQFF. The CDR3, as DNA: TGCGCCAGCAGCTTTCTAGCGGGGGACAATGAGCAGTTCTTC.

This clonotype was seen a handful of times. CDR3 in amino acids: CASSQGGQGIDSPLHF. As DNA, the CDR3 is TGCGCCAGCAGCCAAGGGGGACAGGGTATAGATTCACCCCTCCACTTT. The chain couples TRBV4-3 to TRBJ1-6; 9 bases agree with TRBD1. Trimming cost V 1 base and J 8 bases; bases outside gene matches: 6. Looked up from germline, CDR1 is LGHNA and CDR2 is YSLEER. This CDR3 region has 16 residues.

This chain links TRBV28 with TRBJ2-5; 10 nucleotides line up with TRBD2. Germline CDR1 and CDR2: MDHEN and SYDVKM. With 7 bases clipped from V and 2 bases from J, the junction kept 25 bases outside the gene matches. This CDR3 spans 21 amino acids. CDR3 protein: CASTEMWGQLRLAGVQETQYF. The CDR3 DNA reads TGTGCCAGCACTGAAATGTGGGGTCAACTCAGACTAGCGGGTGTACAAGAGACCCAGTACTTC. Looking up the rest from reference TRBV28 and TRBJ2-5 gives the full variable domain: DVKVTQSSRYLVKRTGEKVFLECVQDMDHENMFWYRQDPGLGLRLIYFSYDVKMKEKGDIPEGYSVSREKKERFSLILESASTNQTSMYLCASTEMWGQLRLAGVQETQYFGPGTRLLVL.

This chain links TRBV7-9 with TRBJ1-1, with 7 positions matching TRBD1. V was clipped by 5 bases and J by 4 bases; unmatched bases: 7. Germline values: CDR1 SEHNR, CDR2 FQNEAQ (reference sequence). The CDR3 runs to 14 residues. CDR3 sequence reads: CASSPDRTITEAFF. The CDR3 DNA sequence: TGTGCCAGCAGCCCGGACAGGACGATCACTGAAGCTTTCTTT.